Included here is one T cell receptor (beta chain) sequence, with context. The data were obtained in a study of blood T cell repertoires in COVID-19. Trimming removed 3 bases from V and 4 bases from J, with 12 bases in between. The CDR3 consists of 13 residues. CDR1 is DFQATT and CDR2 is SNEGSKA in the germline V gene (reference sequence). Some clones are missing from TCRdb's copy, which holds only in-frame ones; the method was immunoSEQ multiplex PCR. Of some 260,000 clones in the sample, around 80% were seen once. The rearrangement uses TRBV20-1 and TRBJ1-2; no clear D gene. The source is a woman aged 40 to 55 with active or convalescent COVID-19. Sequencing used peripheral blood. CDR3 coding DNA: TGCAGTGCTAGTCCCGGGGTCGGCTATGGCTACACCTTC. Translation: CSASPGVGYGYTF.